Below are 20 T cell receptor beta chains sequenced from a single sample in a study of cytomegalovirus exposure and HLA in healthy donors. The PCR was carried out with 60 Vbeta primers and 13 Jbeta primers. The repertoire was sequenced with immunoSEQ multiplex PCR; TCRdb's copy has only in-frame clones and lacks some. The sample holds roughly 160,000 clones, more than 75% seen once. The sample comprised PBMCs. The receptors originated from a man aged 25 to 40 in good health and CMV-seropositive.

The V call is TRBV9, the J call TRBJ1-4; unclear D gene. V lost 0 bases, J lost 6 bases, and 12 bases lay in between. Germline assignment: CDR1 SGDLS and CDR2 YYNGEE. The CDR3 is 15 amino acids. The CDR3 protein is CASSVGAREDEKLFF. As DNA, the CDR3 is TGTGCCAGCAGCGTAGGGGCCCGGGAGGATGAAAAACTGTTTTTT. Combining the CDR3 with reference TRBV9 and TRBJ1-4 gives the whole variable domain DSGVTQTPKHLITATGQRVTLRCSPRSGDLSVYWYQQSLDQGLQFLIQYYNGEERAKGNILERFSAQQFPDLHSELNLSSLELGDSALYFCASSVGAREDEKLFFGSGTQLSVL.

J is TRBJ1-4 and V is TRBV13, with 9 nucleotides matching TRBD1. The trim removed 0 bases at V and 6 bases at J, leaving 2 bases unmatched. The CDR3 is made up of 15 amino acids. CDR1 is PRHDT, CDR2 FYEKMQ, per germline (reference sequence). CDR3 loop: CASSLGTGGDEKLFF. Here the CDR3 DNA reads TGTGCCAGCAGCTTAGGGACAGGGGGGGATGAAAAACTGTTTTTT.

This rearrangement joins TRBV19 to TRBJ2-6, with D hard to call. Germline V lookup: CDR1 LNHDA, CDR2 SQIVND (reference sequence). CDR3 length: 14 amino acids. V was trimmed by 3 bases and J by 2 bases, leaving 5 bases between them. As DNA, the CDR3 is TGTGCCAGTAGTATGGCAGCTGGGGCCAACGTCCTGACTTTC. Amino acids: CASSMAAGANVLTF.

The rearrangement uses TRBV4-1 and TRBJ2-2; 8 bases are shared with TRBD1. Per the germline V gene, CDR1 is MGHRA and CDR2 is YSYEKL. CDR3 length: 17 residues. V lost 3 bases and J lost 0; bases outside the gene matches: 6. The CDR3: CASSHQGQGANTGELFF. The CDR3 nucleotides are TGCGCCAGCAGCCACCAAGGACAGGGCGCGAACACCGGGGAGCTGTTTTTT.

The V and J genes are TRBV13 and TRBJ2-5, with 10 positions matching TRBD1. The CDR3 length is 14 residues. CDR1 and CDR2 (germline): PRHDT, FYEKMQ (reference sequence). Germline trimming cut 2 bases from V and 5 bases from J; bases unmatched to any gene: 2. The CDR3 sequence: CASSLQGQGETQYF. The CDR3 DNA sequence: TGTGCCAGCAGCTTACAGGGACAGGGGGAGACCCAGTACTTC.

Here the CDR3 DNA reads TGCAGCGTCCGAACTCGACTAGCGGGAGGGCTCGAGCAGTACTTC. Translation: CSVRTRLAGGLEQYF. This sequence joins TRBV29-1 and TRBJ2-5; 14 nucleotides match TRBD2. The J call may be wrong; the DNA end is better matched by TRBJ2-7. CDR1 is SQVTM and CDR2 is ANQGSEA in the germline V gene. There are 15 residues in the CDR3.

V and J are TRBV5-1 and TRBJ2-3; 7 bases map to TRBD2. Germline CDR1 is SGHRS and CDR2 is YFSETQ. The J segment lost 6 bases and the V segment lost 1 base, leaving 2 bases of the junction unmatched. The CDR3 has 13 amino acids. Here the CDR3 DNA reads TGCGCCAGCAGCTTGTCACTAGCGGATACGCAGTATTTT. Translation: CASSLSLADTQYF. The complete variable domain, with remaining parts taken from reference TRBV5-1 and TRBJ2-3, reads KAGVTQTPRYLIKTRGQQVTLSCSPISGHRSVSWYQQTPGQGLQFLFEYFSETQRNKGNFPGRFSGRQFSNSRSEMNVSTLELGDSALYLCASSLSLADTQYFGPGTRLTVL.

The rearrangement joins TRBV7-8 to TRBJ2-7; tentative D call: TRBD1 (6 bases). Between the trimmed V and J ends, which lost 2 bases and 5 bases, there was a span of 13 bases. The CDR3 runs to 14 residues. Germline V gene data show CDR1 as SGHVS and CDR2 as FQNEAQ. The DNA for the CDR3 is TGTGCCAGCAGCTTAAAGACAGGCGGCCACGAGCAGTACGTC. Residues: CASSLKTGGHEQYV.

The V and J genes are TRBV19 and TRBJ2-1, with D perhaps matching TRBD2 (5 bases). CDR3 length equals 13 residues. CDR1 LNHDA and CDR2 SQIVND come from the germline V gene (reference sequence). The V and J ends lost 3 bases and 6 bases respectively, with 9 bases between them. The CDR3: CASSIGGGNEQFF. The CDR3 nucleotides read TGTGCCAGTAGTATCGGAGGAGGCAATGAGCAGTTCTTC.

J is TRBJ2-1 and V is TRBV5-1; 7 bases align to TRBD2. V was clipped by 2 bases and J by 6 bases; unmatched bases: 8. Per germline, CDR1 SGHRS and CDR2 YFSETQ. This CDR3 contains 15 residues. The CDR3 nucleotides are TGCGCCAGCAGCTTTGCGGGAGAAGGTATCAATGAGCAGTTCTTC. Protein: CASSFAGEGINEQFF.

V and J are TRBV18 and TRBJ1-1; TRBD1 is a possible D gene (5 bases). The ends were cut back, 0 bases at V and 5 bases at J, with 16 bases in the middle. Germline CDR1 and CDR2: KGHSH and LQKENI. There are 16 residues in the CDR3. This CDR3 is CASSPPGERGSTEAFF. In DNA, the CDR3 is TGTGCCAGCTCACCACCTGGTGAAAGGGGATCTACTGAAGCTTTCTTT.

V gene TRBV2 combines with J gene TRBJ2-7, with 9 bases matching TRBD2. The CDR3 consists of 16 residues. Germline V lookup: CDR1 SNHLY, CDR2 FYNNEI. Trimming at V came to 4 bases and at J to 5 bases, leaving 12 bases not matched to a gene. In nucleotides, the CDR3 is TGTGCCAGCAGTGTGAGCCCTCTAGCGGGATCCCACGAGCAGTACGTC. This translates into CASSVSPLAGSHEQYV.

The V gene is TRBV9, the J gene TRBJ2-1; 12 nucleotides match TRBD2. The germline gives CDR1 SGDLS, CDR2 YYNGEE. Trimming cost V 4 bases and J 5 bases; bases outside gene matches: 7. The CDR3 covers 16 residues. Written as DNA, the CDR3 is TGTGCCAGCAGCTCACTAGCGGGAGGTTTAGACAATGAGCAGTTCTTC. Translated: CASSSLAGGLDNEQFF.

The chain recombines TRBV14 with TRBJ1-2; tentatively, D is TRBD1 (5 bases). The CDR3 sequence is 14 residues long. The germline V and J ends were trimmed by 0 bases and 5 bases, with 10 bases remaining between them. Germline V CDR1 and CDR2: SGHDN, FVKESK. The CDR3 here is CASSQDRGRYGYTF. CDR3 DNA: TGTGCCAGCAGCCAAGACCGGGGGAGGTATGGCTACACCTTC.

The CDR3 is CASSARTGASYEQYF. The CDR3 region has the DNA TGTGCCAGCAGTGCCAGGACAGGGGCCTCCTACGAGCAGTACTTC. The chain employs TRBV6-1 and TRBJ2-7; 9 bases are a match to TRBD1. CDR3 length: 15 amino acids. The germline CDR1 and CDR2 sequences are MNHNS and SASEGT. With 4 bases clipped from V and 0 bases from J, the junction kept 4 bases outside the gene matches.

CDR3 nucleotide sequence: TGTGCCAGCAGTGAGTTCCGGAGCTCTGGAAACACCATATATTTT. This sequence encodes CASSEFRSSGNTIYF. This chain links TRBV6-1 with TRBJ1-3; unclear D gene. CDR1 and CDR2 (germline): MNHNS, SASEGT. The V gene lost 3 bases and the J gene lost 0 bases, with 9 bases spanning the gap. The CDR3 has 15 amino acids.

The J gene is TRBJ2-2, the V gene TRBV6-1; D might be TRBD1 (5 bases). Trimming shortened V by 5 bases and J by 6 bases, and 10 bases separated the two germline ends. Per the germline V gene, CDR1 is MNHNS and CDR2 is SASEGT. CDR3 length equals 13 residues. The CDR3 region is CASSLPGSGELFF. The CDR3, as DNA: TGTGCCAGCAGTCTCCCAGGGTCCGGGGAGCTGTTTTTT.

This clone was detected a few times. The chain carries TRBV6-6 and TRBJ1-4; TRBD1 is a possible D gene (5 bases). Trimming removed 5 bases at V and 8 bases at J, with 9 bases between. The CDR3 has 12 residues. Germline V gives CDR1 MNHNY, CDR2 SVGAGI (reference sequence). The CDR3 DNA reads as TGTGCCAGCAGTCGGAGGGACGAAAAACTGTTTTTT. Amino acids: CASSRRDEKLFF.

CDR3 in DNA: TGCGCCAGCAGCCAGGGACTAGCGGGAGATGGTGAGCAGTTCTTC. It specifies CASSQGLAGDGEQFF. The chain combines TRBV4-1 with TRBJ2-1, with 14 nucleotides matching TRBD2. This CDR3 is 15 amino acids long. Germline CDR1 is MGHRA and CDR2 is YSYEKL. V shed 3 bases and J 9 bases; nucleotides not matched to a gene: 4.

The CDR3 coding sequence is TGTGCCAGCAGCGTCAGCGGCACCAGCACAGATACGCAGTATTTT. This translates into CASSVSGTSTDTQYF. This chain joins TRBV9 and TRBJ2-3, with D perhaps TRBD2 (5 bases). The V gene lost 2 bases and the J gene lost 0 bases, with 10 bases spanning the gap. The CDR3 length is 15 residues. The germline V gene encodes CDR1 SGDLS and CDR2 YYNGEE. Full variable domain (remainder filled in from reference TRBV9 and TRBJ2-3): DSGVTQTPKHLITATGQRVTLRCSPRSGDLSVYWYQQSLDQGLQFLIQYYNGEERAKGNILERFSAQQFPDLHSELNLSSLELGDSALYFCASSVSGTSTDTQYFGPGTRLTVL.